The 19 T cell receptor beta chains reported below all come from one sample, sequenced in a study of blood T cell repertoires in COVID-19. Only in-frame clones appear in the TCRdb table, and some are missing; sequencing was by immunoSEQ multiplex PCR. The profile shows some 310,000 clones, roughly 87% of them singletons. Source material: peripheral blood. Source of these receptors: a man aged 45-60 years with active or convalescent COVID-19.

The genes are TRBV5-1 and TRBJ1-2; D is ambiguous. Trimming left V 1 base short and J 3 bases short, with 7 bases between. Germline CDR1 and CDR2: SGHRS and YFSETQ. The CDR3 has 13 residues. The CDR3 sequence: CASSLSVDYGYTF. The CDR3 bases are TGCGCCAGCAGCTTGAGCGTGGACTATGGCTACACCTTC.

This chain uses TRBV9 with TRBJ1-3, with D unclear. V was cut by 0 bases and J by 3 bases, with 7 bases left in between. CDR1 and CDR2 (germline): SGDLS, YYNGEE. CDR3 length: 14 amino acids. CDR3 nucleotide sequence: TGTGCCAGCAGCGTAGAAGTCTATGGAAACACCATATATTTT. It specifies CASSVEVYGNTIYF.

J is TRBJ2-5 and V is TRBV7-8, with TRBD2 matching over 9 bases. J gave up 3 bases and V 5 bases, and 4 bases lay outside the gene matches. This CDR3 contains 14 residues. Germline-derived CDR1 and CDR2 are SGHVS and FQNEAQ. The CDR3 region has the DNA TGTGCCAGCAGCCCAGAGCGGGGGGAAGAGACCCAGTACTTC. Encoded protein: CASSPERGEETQYF.

The chain employs TRBV30 and TRBJ1-6, with D possibly matching TRBD1 (5 bases). The germline CDR1 and CDR2 sequences are GTSNPN and SVGIG (reference sequence). The V and J ends lost 4 bases and 7 bases respectively, with 11 bases between them. This CDR3 spans 13 amino acids. This CDR3 is CAWNRLRNSPLHF. CDR3 nucleotides: TGTGCCTGGAACAGGCTTCGAAATTCACCCCTCCACTTT.

The rearrangement uses TRBV4-3 and TRBJ1-1; D is possibly TRBD1 (5 bases). The CDR3 runs 16 residues. Trimming took off 1 base at V and 0 bases at J, with 12 bases between the two ends. CDR1 and CDR2 from the germline V gene are LGHNA and YSLEER. CDR3 sequence (DNA): TGCGCCAGCAGCCAAGGGACACAGACGTTGAACACTGAAGCTTTCTTT. Its protein is CASSQGTQTLNTEAFF.

The sample holds one count of this clone. The V call is TRBV28, the J call TRBJ2-7; D is uncertain. The germline V and J ends were trimmed by 7 bases and 4 bases, with 14 bases remaining between them. In germline, CDR1 is MDHEN, CDR2 SYDVKM. The CDR3 sequence is 13 residues long. The CDR3 DNA reads TGTGCCAGCACTCGGCGGTCGCCGTACGAGCAGTACTTC. Translation gives CASTRRSPYEQYF.

Here the CDR3 reads CASSPDRVTEAFF. CDR3 bases: TGTGCCAGCAGCCCTGACAGGGTCACTGAAGCTTTCTTT. The chain carries TRBV12-3 or TRBV12-4 and TRBJ1-1; 7 bases fit TRBD1. V dropped 6 bases and J dropped 4; count of bases not matched to a gene: 5. The CDR3 is 13 residues long.

This chain connects TRBV5-6 to TRBJ1-2; TRBD1 matches 8 bases. From germline, CDR1 is SGHDT and CDR2 YYEEEE. The ends lost 4 bases at V and 1 base at J; junction bases unmatched: 9. The CDR3 contains 16 residues. CDR3 bases: TGTGCCAGCAGCCGGAACCCGGGACAGGTTAACTATGGCTACACCTTC. This sequence encodes CASSRNPGQVNYGYTF.

The chain uses TRBV6-4 and TRBJ2-3; 9 bases line up with TRBD2. The germline V gene has CDR1 MRHNA and CDR2 SNTAGT. The CDR3 has 17 amino acids. The V and J ends lost 6 bases and 1 base, in that order; junction bases with no gene match: 11. The CDR3 is CASSALPASGGTDTQYF. DNA of the CDR3: TGTGCCAGCAGCGCCCTCCCCGCTAGCGGGGGCACAGATACGCAGTATTTT.

The chain is built from TRBV21-1 and TRBJ1-1; TRBD1, the D gene given by the table, was not confirmed from the DNA. TRBV21-1 is a pseudogene. This CDR3 is built from 15 residues. The CDR3 coding sequence is TGTGCCAGCAGGGACAGGGATATTCCGAGGACTGAAGCTTTCTTT. Translating gives CASRDRDIPRTEAFF.

This clone occurred once. The chain employs TRBV27 and TRBJ1-2; tentative D call: TRBD1 (5 bases). The CDR3 length is 18 residues. Germline CDR1 is MNHEY and CDR2 is SMNVEV (reference sequence). V was cut by 1 base and J by 3 bases, with 21 bases left in between. CDR3 sequence: CASSLCRIWGGMDYGYTF. In DNA, the CDR3 is TGTGCCAGCAGTTTATGTCGGATTTGGGGGGGGATGGACTATGGCTACACCTTC.

V is TRBV30 and J is TRBJ2-5; D might be TRBD1 (5 bases). This CDR3 is built from 14 residues. The germline V and J ends were trimmed by 3 bases and 5 bases, with 16 bases remaining between them. Per the germline V gene, CDR1 is GTSNPN and CDR2 is SVGIG (reference sequence). The CDR3 DNA sequence: TGTGCCTGGAGCGCAGGGTTCGGTAGGGAGACCCAGTACTTC. Encoded protein: CAWSAGFGRETQYF.

The chain couples TRBV5-1 to TRBJ2-5; D unresolved. The germline V gene has CDR1 SGHRS and CDR2 YFSETQ. Trimming took 4 bases from V and 5 from J, leaving 15 bases between them. This CDR3 is built from 14 residues. The CDR3 region is CASSVSQAWETQYF. DNA for the CDR3: TGCGCCAGCAGCGTTAGCCAAGCCTGGGAGACCCAGTACTTC.

This chain connects TRBV9 to TRBJ2-1; D unclear. This CDR3 is built from 13 residues. Germline CDR1 and CDR2: SGDLS and YYNGEE. Deletions cut 1 base from V and 3 bases from J, with 5 bases between. The CDR3 nucleotides are TGTGCCAGCAGCGTACAAAACTACAATGAGCAGTTCTTC. This codes for CASSVQNYNEQFF.

Written as DNA, the CDR3 is TGTGCCAGCAGTTACCCAGGGGTGAATGAGCAGTTCTTC. Protein: CASSYPGVNEQFF. V usage is TRBV6-6 and J usage is TRBJ2-1, with D perhaps TRBD1 (6 bases). Germline CDR1 and CDR2: MNHNY and SVGAGI (reference sequence). The V end was cut by 2 bases, the J end by 7 bases, with 9 bases between. The CDR3 length is 13 residues.

V gene TRBV7-8 combines with J gene TRBJ2-1; the D is unclear. The CDR3 consists of 14 residues. V lost 8 bases and J 0 bases, leaving 11 bases between the germline ends. Germline loops: CDR1 SGHVS, CDR2 FQNEAQ. CDR3 region: CASRDWSSYNEQFF. The CDR3 DNA reads as TGTGCCAGCCGAGACTGGAGCTCCTACAATGAGCAGTTCTTC.

The rearrangement uses TRBV6-5 and TRBJ1-1, with a tentative D call TRBD1 (5 bases). Per germline, CDR1 MNHEY and CDR2 SVGAGI. The CDR3 spans 13 residues. Trimming shortened V by 7 bases and J by 1 base, and 10 bases separated the two germline ends. In nucleotides, the CDR3 is TGTGCCAGCACGACCCAGGGGAACACTGAAGCTTTCTTT. Its translation is CASTTQGNTEAFF.

CDR3 coding DNA: TGTGCCACCAGTGACAGGTACCTCGCAGATACGCAGTATTTT. This gives the protein CATSDRYLADTQYF. The chain uses TRBV24-1 and TRBJ2-3, with D uncertain. Germline CDR1 reads KGHDR; CDR2 reads SFDVKD. V was shortened by 4 bases and J by 4 bases, with 11 bases between the two germline ends. The CDR3 is 14 amino acids.

This sequence joins TRBV4-3 and TRBJ1-5, with 8 bases fitting TRBD1. CDR1 and CDR2 (germline): LGHNA, YSLEER. J lost 4 bases, V lost 3 bases, and 8 bases had no gene match. CDR3 length: 16 residues. CDR3 in amino acids: CASSQGWTGPNQPQHF. CDR3 sequence (DNA): TGCGCCAGCAGCCAGGGATGGACAGGGCCGAATCAGCCCCAGCATTTT.